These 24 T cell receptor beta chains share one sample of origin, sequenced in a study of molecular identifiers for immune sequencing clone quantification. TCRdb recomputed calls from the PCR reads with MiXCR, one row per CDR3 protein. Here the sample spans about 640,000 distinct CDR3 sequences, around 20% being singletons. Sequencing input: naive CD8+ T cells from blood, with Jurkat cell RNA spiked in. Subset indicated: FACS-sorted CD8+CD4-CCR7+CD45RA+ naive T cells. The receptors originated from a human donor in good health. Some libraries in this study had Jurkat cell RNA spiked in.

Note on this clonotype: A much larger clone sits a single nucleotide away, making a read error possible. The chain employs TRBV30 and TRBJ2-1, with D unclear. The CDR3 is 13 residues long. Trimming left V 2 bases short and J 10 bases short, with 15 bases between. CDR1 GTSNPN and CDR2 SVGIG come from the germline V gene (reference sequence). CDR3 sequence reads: CAWSSGPGYEQFF. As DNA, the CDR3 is TGTGCCTGGAGTTCCGGACCCGGATACGAGCAGTTCTTC.

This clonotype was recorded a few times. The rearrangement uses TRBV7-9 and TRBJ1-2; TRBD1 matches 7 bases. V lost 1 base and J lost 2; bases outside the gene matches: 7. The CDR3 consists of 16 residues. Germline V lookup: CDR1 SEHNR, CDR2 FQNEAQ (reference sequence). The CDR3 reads CASSLGLDRSNYGYTF. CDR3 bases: TGTGCCAGCAGCTTAGGGCTGGACAGGTCGAACTATGGCTACACCTTC. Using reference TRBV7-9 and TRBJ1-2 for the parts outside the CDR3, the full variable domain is DTGVSQNPRHKITKRGQNVTFRCDPISEHNRLYWYRQTLGQGPEFLTYFQNEAQLEKSRLLSDRFSAERPKGSFSTLEIQRTEQGDSAMYLCASSLGLDRSNYGYTFGSGTRLTVV.

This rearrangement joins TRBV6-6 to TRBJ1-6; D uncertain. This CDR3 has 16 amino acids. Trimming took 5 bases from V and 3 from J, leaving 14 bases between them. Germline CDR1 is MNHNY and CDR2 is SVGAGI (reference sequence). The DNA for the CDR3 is TGTGCCAGCAGTATCACTCGGGCAGTCTATAATTCACCCCTCCACTTT. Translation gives CASSITRAVYNSPLHF.

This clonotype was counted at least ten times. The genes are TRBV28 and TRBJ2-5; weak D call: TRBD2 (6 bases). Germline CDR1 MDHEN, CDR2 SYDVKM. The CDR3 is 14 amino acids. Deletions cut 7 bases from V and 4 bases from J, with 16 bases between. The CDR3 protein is CASTTMEGRETQYF. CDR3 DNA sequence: TGTGCCAGCACCACTATGGAGGGAAGAGAGACCCAGTACTTC.

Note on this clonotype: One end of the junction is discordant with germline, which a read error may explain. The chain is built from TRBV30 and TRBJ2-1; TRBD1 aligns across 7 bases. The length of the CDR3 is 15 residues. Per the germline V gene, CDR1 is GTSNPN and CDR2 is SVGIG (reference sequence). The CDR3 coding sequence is TGTGCCAGGAGTTCCTCGGGACAGTTGTACAATGAGCAGTTCTTC. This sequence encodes CARSSSGQLYNEQFF.

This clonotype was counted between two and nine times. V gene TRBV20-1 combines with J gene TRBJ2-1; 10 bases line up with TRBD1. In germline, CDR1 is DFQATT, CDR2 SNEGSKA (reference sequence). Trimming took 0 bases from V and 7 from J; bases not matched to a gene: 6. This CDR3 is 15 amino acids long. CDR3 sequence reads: CSARDWDRGGNEQFF. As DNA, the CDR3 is TGCAGTGCTAGAGATTGGGACAGGGGTGGTAATGAGCAGTTCTTC.

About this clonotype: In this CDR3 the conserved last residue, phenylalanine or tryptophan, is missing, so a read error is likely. In DNA form, the CDR3 reads TGCGCCAGCAGCCAAGATGTGAAGGGCACAACCCAGTACCTC. Its translation is CASSQDVKGTTQYL. V is TRBV4-3 and J is TRBJ2-5; D remains unclear. CDR1 and CDR2 from the germline V gene are LGHNA and YSLEER. V was pared by 0 bases and J by 8 bases, with 13 bases between. This CDR3 is 14 amino acids long.

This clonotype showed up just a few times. The CDR3 reads CASGSGLASYEQYF. The DNA of the CDR3 is TGTGCCAGTGGTTCGGGACTAGCTTCGTACGAGCAGTACTTC. The genes are TRBV19 and TRBJ2-7; 9 nucleotides line up with TRBD2. Germline V gene lookup returns CDR1 LNHDA and CDR2 SQIVND (reference sequence). The CDR3 consists of 14 residues. After removal of 8 bases from V and 4 bases from J, the junction contained 9 bases not matched to a gene.

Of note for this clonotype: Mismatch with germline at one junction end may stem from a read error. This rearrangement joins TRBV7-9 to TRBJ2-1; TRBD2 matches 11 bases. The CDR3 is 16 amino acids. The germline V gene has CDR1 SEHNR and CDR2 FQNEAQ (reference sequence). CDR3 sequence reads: CASGLSQTSGDNEQFF. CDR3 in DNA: TGTGCCAGCGGCTTATCTCAGACTAGCGGGGACAATGAGCAGTTCTTC.

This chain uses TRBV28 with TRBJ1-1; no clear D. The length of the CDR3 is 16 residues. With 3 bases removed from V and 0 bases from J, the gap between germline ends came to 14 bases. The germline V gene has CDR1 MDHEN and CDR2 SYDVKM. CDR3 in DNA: TGTGCCAGCAGTTTCATGGCAGGTCAAATGAACACTGAAGCTTTCTTT. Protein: CASSFMAGQMNTEAFF.

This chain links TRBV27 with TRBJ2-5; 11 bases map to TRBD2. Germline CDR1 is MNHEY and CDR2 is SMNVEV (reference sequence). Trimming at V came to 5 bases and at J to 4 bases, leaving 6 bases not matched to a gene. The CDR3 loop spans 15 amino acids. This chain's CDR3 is CASSMLLAGVETQYF. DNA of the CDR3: TGTGCCAGCAGTATGTTACTAGCGGGAGTAGAGACCCAGTACTTC.

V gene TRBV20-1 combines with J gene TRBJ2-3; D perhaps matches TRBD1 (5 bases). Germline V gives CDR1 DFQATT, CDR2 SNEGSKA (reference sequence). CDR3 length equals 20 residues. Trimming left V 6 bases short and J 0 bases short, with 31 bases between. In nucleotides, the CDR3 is TGCAGTGCCGGCACGGCGCCCGCAGGGCCTCTTCATTCTAGCACAGATACGCAGTATTTT. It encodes CSAGTAPAGPLHSSTDTQYF.

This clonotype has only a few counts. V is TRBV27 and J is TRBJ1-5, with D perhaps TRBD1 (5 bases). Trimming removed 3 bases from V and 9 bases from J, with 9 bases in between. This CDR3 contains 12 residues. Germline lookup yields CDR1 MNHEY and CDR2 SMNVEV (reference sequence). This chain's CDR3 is CASSFPGAPQHF. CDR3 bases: TGTGCCAGCAGTTTCCCCGGGGCGCCCCAGCATTTT.

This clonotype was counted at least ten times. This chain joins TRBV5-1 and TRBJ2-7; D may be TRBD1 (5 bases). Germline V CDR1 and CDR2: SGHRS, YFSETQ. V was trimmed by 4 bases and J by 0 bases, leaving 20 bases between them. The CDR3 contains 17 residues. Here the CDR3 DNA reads TGCGCCAGCAGCCTGCAAAACGAAGACAGAAGCTCCTACGAGCAGTACTTC. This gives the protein CASSLQNEDRSSYEQYF. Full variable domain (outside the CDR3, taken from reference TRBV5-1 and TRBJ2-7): KAGVTQTPRYLIKTRGQQVTLSCSPISGHRSVSWYQQTPGQGLQFLFEYFSETQRNKGNFPGRFSGRQFSNSRSEMNVSTLELGDSALYLCASSLQNEDRSSYEQYFGPGTRLTVT.

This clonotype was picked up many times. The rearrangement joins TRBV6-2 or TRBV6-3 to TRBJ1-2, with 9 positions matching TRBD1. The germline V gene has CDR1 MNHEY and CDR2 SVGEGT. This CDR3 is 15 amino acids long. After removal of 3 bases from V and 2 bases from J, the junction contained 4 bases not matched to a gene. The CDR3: CASSYPGQGNYGYTF. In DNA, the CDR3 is TGTGCCAGCAGTTATCCGGGACAGGGAAACTATGGCTACACCTTC.

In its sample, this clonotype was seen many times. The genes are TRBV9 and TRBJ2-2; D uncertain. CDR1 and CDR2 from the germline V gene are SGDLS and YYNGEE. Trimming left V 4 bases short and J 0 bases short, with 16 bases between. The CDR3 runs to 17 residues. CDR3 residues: CASSPFSSGANTGELFF. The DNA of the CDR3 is TGTGCCAGCAGCCCTTTTTCGTCAGGAGCGAACACCGGGGAGCTGTTTTTT.

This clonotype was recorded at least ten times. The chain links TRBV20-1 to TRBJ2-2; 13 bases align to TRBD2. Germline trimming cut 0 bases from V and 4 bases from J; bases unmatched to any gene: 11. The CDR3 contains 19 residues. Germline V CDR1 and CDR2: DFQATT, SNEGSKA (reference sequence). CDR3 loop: CSARDLTTSGRLGTGELFF. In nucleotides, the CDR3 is TGCAGTGCTAGAGATCTCACGACTAGCGGGAGGTTGGGCACCGGGGAGCTGTTTTTT.

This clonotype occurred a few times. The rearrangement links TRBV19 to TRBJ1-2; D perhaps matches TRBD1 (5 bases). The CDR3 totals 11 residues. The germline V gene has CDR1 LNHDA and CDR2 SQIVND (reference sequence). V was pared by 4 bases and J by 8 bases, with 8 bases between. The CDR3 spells CASSTGGGYTF. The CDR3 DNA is TGTGCCAGTAGTACGGGGGGAGGCTACACCTTC.

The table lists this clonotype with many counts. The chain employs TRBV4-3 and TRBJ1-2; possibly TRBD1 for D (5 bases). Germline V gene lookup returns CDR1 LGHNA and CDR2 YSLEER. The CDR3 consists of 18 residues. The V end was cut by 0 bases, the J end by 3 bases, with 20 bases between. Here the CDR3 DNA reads TGCGCCAGCAGCCAAGATTCATTACGGGACTTCCCACACTATGGCTACACCTTC. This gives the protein CASSQDSLRDFPHYGYTF.

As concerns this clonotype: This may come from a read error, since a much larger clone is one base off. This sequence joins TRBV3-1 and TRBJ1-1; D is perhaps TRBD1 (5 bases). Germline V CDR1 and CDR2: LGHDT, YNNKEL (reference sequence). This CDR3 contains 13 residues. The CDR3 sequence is CASSQAGTPESFF. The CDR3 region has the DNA TGTGCCAGCAGCCAAGCAGGGACGCCTGAATCTTTCTTT.

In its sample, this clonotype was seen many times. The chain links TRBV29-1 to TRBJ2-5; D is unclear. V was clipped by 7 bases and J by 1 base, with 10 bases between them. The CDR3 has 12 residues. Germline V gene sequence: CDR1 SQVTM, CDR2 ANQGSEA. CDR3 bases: TGCAGCGACCGAGGTATCCAAGAGACCCAGTACTTC. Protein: CSDRGIQETQYF.

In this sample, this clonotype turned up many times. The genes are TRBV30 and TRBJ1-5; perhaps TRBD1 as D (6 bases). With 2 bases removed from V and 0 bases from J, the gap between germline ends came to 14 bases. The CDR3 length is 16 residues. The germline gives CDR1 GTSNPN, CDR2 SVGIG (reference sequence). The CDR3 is CAWSPGAIVSNQPQHF. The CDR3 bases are TGTGCCTGGAGTCCAGGGGCGATAGTTAGCAATCAGCCCCAGCATTTT.

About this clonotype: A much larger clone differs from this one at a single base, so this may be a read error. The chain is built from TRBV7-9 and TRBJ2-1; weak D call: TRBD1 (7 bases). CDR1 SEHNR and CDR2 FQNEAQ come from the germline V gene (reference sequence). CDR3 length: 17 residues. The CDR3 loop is CANSPRQGGAEEGEQFF. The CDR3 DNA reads TGTGCCAACAGCCCACGTCAGGGGGGCGCAGAGGAGGGTGAGCAGTTCTTC. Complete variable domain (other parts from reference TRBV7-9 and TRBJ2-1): DTGVSQNPRHKITKRGQNVTFRCDPISEHNRLYWYRQTLGQGPEFLTYFQNEAQLEKSRLLSDRFSAERPKGSFSTLEIQRTEQGDSAMYLCANSPRQGGAEEGEQFFGPGTRLTVL.

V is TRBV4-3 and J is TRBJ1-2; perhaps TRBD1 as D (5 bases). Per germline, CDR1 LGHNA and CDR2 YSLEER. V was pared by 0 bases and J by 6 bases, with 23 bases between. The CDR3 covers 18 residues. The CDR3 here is CASSQESLQGRRSDGYTF. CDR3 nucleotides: TGCGCCAGCAGCCAAGAATCGTTGCAGGGAAGGCGGTCCGATGGCTACACCTTC.